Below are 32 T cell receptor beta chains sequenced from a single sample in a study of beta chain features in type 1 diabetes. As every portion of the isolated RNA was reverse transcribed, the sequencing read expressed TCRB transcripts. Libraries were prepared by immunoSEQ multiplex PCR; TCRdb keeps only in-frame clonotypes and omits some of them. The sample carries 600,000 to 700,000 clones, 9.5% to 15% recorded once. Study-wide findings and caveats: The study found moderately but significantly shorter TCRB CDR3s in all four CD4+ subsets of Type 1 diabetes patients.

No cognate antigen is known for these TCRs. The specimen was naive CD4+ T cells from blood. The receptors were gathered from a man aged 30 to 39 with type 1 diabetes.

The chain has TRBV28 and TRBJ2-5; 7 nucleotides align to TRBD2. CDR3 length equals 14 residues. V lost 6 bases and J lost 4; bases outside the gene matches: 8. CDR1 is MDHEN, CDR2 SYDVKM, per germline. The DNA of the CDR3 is TGTGCCAGCAGGCCCCGGGGAGGGAGAGAGACCCAGTACTTC. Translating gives CASRPRGGRETQYF.

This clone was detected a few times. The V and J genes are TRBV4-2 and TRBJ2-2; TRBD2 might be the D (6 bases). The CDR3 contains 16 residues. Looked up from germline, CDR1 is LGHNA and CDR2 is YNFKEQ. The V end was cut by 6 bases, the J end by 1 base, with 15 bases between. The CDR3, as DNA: TGTGCCAGCAGTCCTTTACCCGGGGGGAACACCGGGGAGCTGTTTTTT. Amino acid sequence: CASSPLPGGNTGELFF.

The CDR3 nucleotides read TGTGCCAGCAGTTTCTCCGGGACTGAGGAGCAGTACTTC. Its protein product is CASSFSGTEEQYF. The V gene is TRBV28, the J gene TRBJ2-7; the D gene is possibly TRBD2 (6 bases). V was pared by 3 bases and J by 7 bases, with 13 bases between. The CDR3 totals 13 residues. The germline gives CDR1 MDHEN, CDR2 SYDVKM.

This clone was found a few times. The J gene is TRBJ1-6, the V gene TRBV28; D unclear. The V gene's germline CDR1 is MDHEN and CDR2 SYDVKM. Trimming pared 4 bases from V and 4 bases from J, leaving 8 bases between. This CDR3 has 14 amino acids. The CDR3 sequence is CASSSPSYNSPLHF. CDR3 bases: TGTGCCAGCAGTTCCCCCAGTTATAATTCACCCCTCCACTTT.

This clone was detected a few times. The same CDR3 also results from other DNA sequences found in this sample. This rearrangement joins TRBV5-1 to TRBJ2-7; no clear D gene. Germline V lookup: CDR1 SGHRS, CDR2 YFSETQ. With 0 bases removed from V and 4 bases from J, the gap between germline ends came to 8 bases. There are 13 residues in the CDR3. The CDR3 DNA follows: TGCGCCAGCAGCTTGGGGCCGGAATACGAGCAGTACTTC. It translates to CASSLGPEYEQYF.

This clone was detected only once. Here the CDR3 DNA reads TGTGCCAGCAGCCCAGTTTTTAGCAATCAGCCCCAGCATTTT. This sequence encodes CASSPVFSNQPQHF. The chain links TRBV7-2 to TRBJ1-5; D is undetermined. Trimming shortened V by 5 bases and J by 0 bases, and 8 bases separated the two germline ends. The CDR3 has 14 residues. Germline V gene sequence: CDR1 SGHTA, CDR2 FQGNSA.

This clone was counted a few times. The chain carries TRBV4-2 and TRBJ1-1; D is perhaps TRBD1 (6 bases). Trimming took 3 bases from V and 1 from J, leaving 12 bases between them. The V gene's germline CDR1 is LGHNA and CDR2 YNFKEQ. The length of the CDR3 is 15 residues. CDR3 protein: CASSQLGQQNTEAFF. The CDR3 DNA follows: TGTGCCAGCAGCCAGCTCGGACAGCAGAACACTGAAGCTTTCTTT.

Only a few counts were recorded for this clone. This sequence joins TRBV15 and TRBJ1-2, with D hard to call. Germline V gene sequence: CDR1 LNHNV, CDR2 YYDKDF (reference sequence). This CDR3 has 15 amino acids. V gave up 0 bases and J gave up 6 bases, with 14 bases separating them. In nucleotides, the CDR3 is TGTGCCACCAGCAGAGACGCCTCCCTAGCCCATGGCTACACCTTC. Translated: CATSRDASLAHGYTF.

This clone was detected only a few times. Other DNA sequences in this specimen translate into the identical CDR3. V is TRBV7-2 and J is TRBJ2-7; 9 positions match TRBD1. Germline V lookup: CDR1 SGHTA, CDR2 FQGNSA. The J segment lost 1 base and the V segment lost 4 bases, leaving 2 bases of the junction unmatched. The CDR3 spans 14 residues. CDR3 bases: TGTGCCAGCAGCTGGGACAGGGCTTCCTACGAGCAGTACTTC. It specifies CASSWDRASYEQYF.

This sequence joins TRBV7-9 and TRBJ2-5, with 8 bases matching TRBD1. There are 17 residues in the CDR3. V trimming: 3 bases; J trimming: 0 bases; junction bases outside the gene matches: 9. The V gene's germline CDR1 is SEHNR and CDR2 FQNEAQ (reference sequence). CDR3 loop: CASSFRLPTGDQETQYF. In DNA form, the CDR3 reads TGTGCCAGCAGCTTCCGCCTACCGACAGGGGACCAAGAGACCCAGTACTTC.

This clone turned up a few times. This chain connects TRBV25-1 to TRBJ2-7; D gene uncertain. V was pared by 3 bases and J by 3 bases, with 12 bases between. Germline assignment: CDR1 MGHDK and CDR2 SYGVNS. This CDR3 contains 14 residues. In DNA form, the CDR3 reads TGTGCCAGCAGTGATGCCGGTTATCGCTACGAGCAGTACTTC. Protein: CASSDAGYRYEQYF.

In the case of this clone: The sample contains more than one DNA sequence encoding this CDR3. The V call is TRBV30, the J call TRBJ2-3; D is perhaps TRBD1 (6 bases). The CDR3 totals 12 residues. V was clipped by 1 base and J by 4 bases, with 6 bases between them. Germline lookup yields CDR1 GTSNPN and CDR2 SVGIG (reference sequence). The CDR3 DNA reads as TGTGCCTGGAGTGCAGGGGCAGATACGCAGTATTTT. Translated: CAWSAGADTQYF.

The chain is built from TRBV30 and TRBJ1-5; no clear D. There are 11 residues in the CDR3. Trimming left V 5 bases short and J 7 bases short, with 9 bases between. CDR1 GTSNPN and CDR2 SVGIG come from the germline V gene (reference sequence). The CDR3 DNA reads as TGTGCCTGGGGAGGCGGGCAGCCCCAGCATTTT. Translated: CAWGGGQPQHF.

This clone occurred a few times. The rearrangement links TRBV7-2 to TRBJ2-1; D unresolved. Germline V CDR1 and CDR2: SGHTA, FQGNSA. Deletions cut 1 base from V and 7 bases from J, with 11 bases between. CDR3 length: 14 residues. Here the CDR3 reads CASSLVSLGNEQFF. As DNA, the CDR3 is TGTGCCAGCAGCTTAGTCTCGCTAGGGAATGAGCAGTTCTTC.

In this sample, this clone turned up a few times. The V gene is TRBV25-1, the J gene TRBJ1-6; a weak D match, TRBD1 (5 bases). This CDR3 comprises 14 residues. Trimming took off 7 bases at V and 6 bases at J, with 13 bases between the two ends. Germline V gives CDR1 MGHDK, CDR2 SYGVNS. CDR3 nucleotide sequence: TGTGCCAGCACGGGACGTGGCAGTAATTCACCCCTCCACTTT. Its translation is CASTGRGSNSPLHF. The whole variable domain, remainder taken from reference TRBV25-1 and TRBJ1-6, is EADIYQTPRYLVIGTGKKITLECSQTMGHDKMYWYQQDPGMELHLIHYSYGVNSTEKGDLSSESTVSRIRTEHFPLTLESARPSHTSQYLCASTGRGSNSPLHFGNGTRLTVT.

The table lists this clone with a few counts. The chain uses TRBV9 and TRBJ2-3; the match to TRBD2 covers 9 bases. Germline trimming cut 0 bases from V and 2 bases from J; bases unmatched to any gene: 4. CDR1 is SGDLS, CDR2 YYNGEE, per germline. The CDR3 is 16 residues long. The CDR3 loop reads CASSVAGTSLTDTQYF. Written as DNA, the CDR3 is TGTGCCAGCAGCGTAGCCGGGACTAGCCTCACAGATACGCAGTATTTT.

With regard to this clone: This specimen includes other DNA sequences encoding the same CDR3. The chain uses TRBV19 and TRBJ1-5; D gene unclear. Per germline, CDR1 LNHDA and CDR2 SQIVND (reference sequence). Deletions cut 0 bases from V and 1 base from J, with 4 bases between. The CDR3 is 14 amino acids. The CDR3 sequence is CASSIDRSNQPQHF. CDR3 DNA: TGTGCCAGTAGTATAGATCGGAGCAATCAGCCCCAGCATTTT.

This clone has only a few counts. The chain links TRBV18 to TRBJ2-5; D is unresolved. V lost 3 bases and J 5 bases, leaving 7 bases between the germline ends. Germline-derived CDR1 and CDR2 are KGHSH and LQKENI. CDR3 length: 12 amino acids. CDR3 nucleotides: TGTGCCAGCTCACCCGCTGACGAGACCCAGTACTTC. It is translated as CASSPADETQYF.

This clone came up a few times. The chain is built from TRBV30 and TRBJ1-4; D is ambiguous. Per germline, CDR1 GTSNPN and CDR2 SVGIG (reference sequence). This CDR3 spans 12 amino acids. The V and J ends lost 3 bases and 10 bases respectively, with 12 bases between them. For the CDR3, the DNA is TGTGCCTGGAGGTCGGCGAGGTTAAAACTGTTTTTT. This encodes CAWRSARLKLFF. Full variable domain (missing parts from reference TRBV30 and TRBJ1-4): SQTIHQWPATLVQPVGSPLSLECTVEGTSNPNLYWYRQAAGRGLQLLFYSVGIGQISSEVPQNLSASRPQDRQFILSSKKLLLSDSGFYLCAWRSARLKLFFGSGTQLSVL.

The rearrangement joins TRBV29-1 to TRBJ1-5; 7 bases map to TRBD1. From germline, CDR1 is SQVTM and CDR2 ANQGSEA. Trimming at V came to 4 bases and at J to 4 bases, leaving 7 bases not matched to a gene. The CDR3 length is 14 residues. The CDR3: CSVATGERNQPQHF. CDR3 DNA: TGCAGCGTTGCCACAGGGGAGCGGAATCAGCCCCAGCATTTT.

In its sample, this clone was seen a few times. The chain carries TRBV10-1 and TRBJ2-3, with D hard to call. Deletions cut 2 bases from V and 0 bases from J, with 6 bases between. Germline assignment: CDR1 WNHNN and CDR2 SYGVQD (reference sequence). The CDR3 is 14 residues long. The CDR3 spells CASSEGESTDTQYF. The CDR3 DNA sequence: TGCGCCAGCAGTGAGGGGGAAAGCACAGATACGCAGTATTTT.

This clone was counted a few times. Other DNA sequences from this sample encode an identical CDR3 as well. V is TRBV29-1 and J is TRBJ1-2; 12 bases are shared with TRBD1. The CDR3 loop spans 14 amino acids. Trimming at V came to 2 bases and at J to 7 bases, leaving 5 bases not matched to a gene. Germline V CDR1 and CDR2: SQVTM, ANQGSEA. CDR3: CSVELGQGAGGYTF. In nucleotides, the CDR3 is TGCAGCGTTGAACTGGGACAGGGGGCGGGTGGCTACACCTTC.

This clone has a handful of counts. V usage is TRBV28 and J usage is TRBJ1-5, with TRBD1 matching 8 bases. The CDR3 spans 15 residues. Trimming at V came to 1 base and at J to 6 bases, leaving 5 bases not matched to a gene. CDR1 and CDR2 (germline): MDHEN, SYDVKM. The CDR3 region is CASSLFRTGRQPQHF. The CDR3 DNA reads TGTGCCAGCAGTTTATTCCGGACAGGGCGTCAGCCCCAGCATTTT. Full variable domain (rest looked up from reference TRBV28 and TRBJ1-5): DVKVTQSSRYLVKRTGEKVFLECVQDMDHENMFWYRQDPGLGLRLIYFSYDVKMKEKGDIPEGYSVSREKKERFSLILESASTNQTSMYLCASSLFRTGRQPQHFGDGTRLSIL.

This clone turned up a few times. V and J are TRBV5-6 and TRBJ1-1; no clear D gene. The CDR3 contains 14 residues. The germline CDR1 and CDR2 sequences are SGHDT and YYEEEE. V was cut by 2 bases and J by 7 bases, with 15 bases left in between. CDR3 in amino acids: CASSLGRRGFEAFF. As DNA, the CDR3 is TGTGCCAGCAGCTTAGGACGGCGGGGATTTGAAGCTTTCTTT.

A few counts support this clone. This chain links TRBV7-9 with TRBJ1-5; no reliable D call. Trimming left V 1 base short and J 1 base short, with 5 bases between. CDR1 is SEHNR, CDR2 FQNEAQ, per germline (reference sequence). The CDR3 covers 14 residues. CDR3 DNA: TGTGCCAGCAGCTTAGACGCCAGCAATCAGCCCCAGCATTTT. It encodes CASSLDASNQPQHF.

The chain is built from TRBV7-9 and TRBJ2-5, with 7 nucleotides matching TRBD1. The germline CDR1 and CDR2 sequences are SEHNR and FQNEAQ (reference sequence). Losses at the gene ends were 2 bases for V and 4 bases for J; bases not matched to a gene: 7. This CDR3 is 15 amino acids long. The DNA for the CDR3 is TGTGCCAGCAGCTTATTCGGGACAGAGGGAGAGACCCAGTACTTC. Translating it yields CASSLFGTEGETQYF.

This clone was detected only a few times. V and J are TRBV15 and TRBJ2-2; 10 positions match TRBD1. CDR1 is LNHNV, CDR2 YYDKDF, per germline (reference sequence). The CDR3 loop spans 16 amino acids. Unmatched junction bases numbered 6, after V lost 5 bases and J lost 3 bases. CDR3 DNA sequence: TGTGCCACCAGCCCCCGGACAGGGGGGGACACCGGGGAGCTGTTTTTT. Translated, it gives CATSPRTGGDTGELFF.

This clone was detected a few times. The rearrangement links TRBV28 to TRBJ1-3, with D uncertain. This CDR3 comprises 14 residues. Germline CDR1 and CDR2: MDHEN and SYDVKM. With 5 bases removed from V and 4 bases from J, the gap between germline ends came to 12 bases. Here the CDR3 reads CASSVSREGNTIYF. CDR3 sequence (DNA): TGTGCCAGCAGTGTCAGCCGTGAAGGAAACACCATATATTTT.

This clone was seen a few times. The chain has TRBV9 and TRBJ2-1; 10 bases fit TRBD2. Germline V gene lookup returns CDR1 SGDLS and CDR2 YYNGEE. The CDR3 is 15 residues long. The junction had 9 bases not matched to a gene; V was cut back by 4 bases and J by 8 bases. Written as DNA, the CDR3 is TGTGCCAGCAGCCCATCGCCGCTAGCGGGGGATGAGCAGTTCTTC. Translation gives CASSPSPLAGDEQFF.

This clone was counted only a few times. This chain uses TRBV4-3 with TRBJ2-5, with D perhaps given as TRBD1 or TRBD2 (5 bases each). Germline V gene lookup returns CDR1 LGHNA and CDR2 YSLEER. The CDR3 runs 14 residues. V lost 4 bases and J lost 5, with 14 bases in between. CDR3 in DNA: TGCGCCAGCAGCCGGGGCCAGGGACGGGAGACCCAGTACTTC. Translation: CASSRGQGRETQYF.

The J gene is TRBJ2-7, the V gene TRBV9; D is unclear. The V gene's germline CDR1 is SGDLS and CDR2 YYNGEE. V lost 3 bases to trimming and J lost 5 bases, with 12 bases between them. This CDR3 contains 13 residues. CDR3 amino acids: CASSGTDGHEQYF. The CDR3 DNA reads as TGTGCCAGCAGCGGGACGGACGGACACGAGCAGTACTTC.

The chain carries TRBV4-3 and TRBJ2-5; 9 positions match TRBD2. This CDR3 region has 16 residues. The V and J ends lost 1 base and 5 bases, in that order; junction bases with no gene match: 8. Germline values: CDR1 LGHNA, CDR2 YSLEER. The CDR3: CASSQGTSDLGETQYF. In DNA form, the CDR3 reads TGCGCCAGCAGCCAAGGGACTAGCGACCTCGGGGAGACCCAGTACTTC.